This T cell receptor (beta chain) was captured by sequencing in a study of blood T cell repertoires in COVID-19. Study context: Samples taken during acute and convalescent COVID-19 were collected in the United States, Italy and Spain. PBMCs, B-cell-depleted T cells, or T cells provided the cDNA or gDNA that made up the material.

A few counts support this clone. Authors' data handling: Nucleated cell counts were estimated from reference gene primer amplification. TCRdb keeps only in-frame clones here, not all; method: immunoSEQ multiplex PCR. Clonal size and the V and J genes are those of that table, whereas D and trimming came from the DNA. Of approximately 84,000 clones listed, 60% to 75% are singletons. What was sequenced was peripheral blood. This TCR derives from a man aged 50 to 60 with active or convalescent COVID-19.

CDR3 sequence: CASSLGSHNYGYTF. CDR3 sequence (DNA): TGTGCCAGCAGTTTGGGTAGCCACAACTATGGCTACACCTTC. This sequence joins TRBV28 and TRBJ1-2; D remains ambiguous. The V end lost 3 bases, the J end lost 2 bases, and 10 bases lay between the germline ends. CDR1 is MDHEN and CDR2 is SYDVKM in the germline V gene. The CDR3 loop spans 14 amino acids.